One sample yielded the 19 T cell receptor beta chains listed below, sequenced in a study of T cells after yellow fever vaccination. TCRdb passed the 5' RACE reads through MiXCR, listing each CDR3 protein once. The table has under 150,000 distinct CDR3 sequences, approximately 7.7% seen once. Sequences were derived from CD4+ T cells sorted from PBMCs, sampled 5 days after the yellow fever booster vaccination. The receptor set was obtained from a young man who received the YFV17D yellow fever vaccine.

This clonotype was recorded at least ten times. The genes are TRBV7-2 and TRBJ1-1; D unclear. V was shortened by 9 bases and J by 1 base, with 6 bases between the two germline ends. Germline CDR1 is SGHTA and CDR2 is FQGNSA. The CDR3 length is 11 residues. CDR3 amino acids: CAREKNTEAFF. The CDR3 nucleotides read TGTGCCAGGGAGAAGAACACTGAAGCTTTCTTT.

The rearrangement links TRBV5-1 to TRBJ1-3; TRBD1 agrees at 7 bases. The CDR3 sequence is 14 residues long. Trimming removed 3 bases from V and 0 bases from J; junction bases left unmatched: 0. CDR1 and CDR2 (germline): SGHRS, YFSETQ. CDR3 nucleotide sequence: TGCGCCAGCAGCTGGGACAGCTCTGGAAACACCATATATTTT. Its protein product is CASSWDSSGNTIYF.

Concerning this clonotype: A much larger clone lies a single base off, so this may be a read error. The V gene is TRBV6-5, the J gene TRBJ2-7; maybe TRBD2 (5 bases). CDR1 MNHEY and CDR2 SVGAGI come from the germline V gene. This CDR3 contains 15 residues. CDR3 protein: CASSYRSGSNYELYF. The CDR3 DNA reads as TGTGCCAGCAGTTACCGGTCGGGGTCCAACTACGAGCTGTACTTC.

This clonotype was found many times. This sequence joins TRBV30 and TRBJ2-7; the match to TRBD1 covers 8 bases. Trimming at V came to 3 bases and at J to 7 bases, leaving 11 bases not matched to a gene. Germline CDR1 GTSNPN, CDR2 SVGIG (reference sequence). CDR3 length equals 14 residues. Here the CDR3 reads CAWRTTGALGEQYF. DNA of the CDR3: TGTGCCTGGAGAACGACAGGGGCATTAGGGGAGCAGTACTTC.

This clonotype was observed at least ten times. The rearrangement joins TRBV25-1 to TRBJ2-6; 8 bases are a match to TRBD1. Germline V CDR1 and CDR2: MGHDK, SYGVNS. After removal of 4 bases from V and 2 bases from J, the junction contained 4 bases not matched to a gene. The CDR3 is 16 residues long. CDR3 sequence reads: CASSGIQGAGANVLTF. CDR3 DNA sequence: TGTGCCAGCAGTGGAATACAGGGGGCTGGGGCCAACGTCCTGACTTTC.

This clonotype came up many times. This chain joins TRBV28 and TRBJ2-2; the D is unclear. The CDR3 is made up of 13 amino acids. Looked up from germline, CDR1 is MDHEN and CDR2 is SYDVKM. Deletions cut 6 bases from V and 1 base from J, with 6 bases between. CDR3 sequence: CASRTVNTGELFF. Here the CDR3 DNA reads TGTGCCAGCAGGACGGTGAACACCGGGGAGCTGTTTTTT.

There are many counts of this clonotype. The V gene is TRBV5-1, the J gene TRBJ2-7, with a possible D match to TRBD1 (5 bases). V dropped 0 bases and J dropped 6 bases, with 10 bases sitting between them. This CDR3 comprises 13 residues. The V gene's germline CDR1 is SGHRS and CDR2 YFSETQ. CDR3 nucleotide sequence: TGCGCCAGCAGCTTGGTTCAGGGCATCGAGCAGTACTTC. Translated, it gives CASSLVQGIEQYF. Complete variable domain (other parts from reference TRBV5-1 and TRBJ2-7): KAGVTQTPRYLIKTRGQQVTLSCSPISGHRSVSWYQQTPGQGLQFLFEYFSETQRNKGNFPGRFSGRQFSNSRSEMNVSTLELGDSALYLCASSLVQGIEQYFGPGTRLTVT.

This clonotype was detected many times. V is TRBV7-2 and J is TRBJ2-5; 15 positions match TRBD2. Germline V CDR1 and CDR2: SGHTA, FQGNSA. V lost 5 bases, J lost 5 bases, and 6 bases stayed unmatched. The CDR3 covers 16 residues. The CDR3 loop reads CASSVGLAGGRETQYF. The CDR3 DNA is TGTGCCAGCAGCGTAGGACTAGCGGGAGGGCGCGAGACCCAGTACTTC.

The J gene is TRBJ2-6, the V gene TRBV12-3 or TRBV12-4; D gene uncertain. CDR3 length: 16 residues. V lost 1 base to trimming and J lost 3 bases, with 10 bases between them. CDR3 DNA sequence: TGTGCCAGCAGTTTAGGACACGGAAATGGGGCCAACGTCCTGACTTTC. Its protein product is CASSLGHGNGANVLTF.

This chain uses TRBV6-1 with TRBJ1-5; D may be TRBD1 (6 bases). CDR3 length: 14 amino acids. Germline CDR1 is MNHNS and CDR2 is SASEGT. V shed 7 bases and J shed 6 bases, with 16 bases lying between them. CDR3 nucleotide sequence: TGTGCCAGCAATGATGAATGGGGGCTTCAGCCCCAGCATTTT. Amino acid sequence: CASNDEWGLQPQHF.

A word on this clonotype: A much larger clonotype is one base distant, so this may be a read error. This chain uses TRBV7-2 with TRBJ2-5; the D is unclear. Trimming pared 0 bases from V and 5 bases from J, leaving 13 bases between. The CDR3 length is 15 residues. Germline CDR1 reads SGHTA; CDR2 reads FQGNSA. CDR3 in amino acids: CASSLALSIAETQYF. The CDR3 nucleotides read TGTGCCAGCAGCTTAGCGCTTAGCATCGCGGAGACCCAGTACTTC.

This clonotype has ten or more counts. The CDR3 loop reads CSARSGTSINEQYF. The CDR3 bases are TGCAGTGCTAGATCCGGGACTAGCATCAACGAGCAGTACTTC. V usage is TRBV20-1 and J usage is TRBJ2-7; TRBD2 matches 9 bases. The germline V gene encodes CDR1 DFQATT and CDR2 SNEGSKA (reference sequence). V shed 2 bases, J shed 5 bases, and the junction held 7 bases outside the gene matches. The CDR3 length is 14 residues.

Only a few counts were recorded for this clonotype. The chain is built from TRBV20-1 and TRBJ1-5; D is undetermined. Germline V lookup: CDR1 DFQATT, CDR2 SNEGSKA (reference sequence). This CDR3 is built from 14 residues. Deletions cut 4 bases from V and 5 bases from J, with 15 bases between. The CDR3 sequence is CSAKSRRFDQPQHF. In nucleotides, the CDR3 is TGCAGTGCTAAAAGCAGGAGATTCGATCAGCCCCAGCATTTT.

This clonotype was seen many times. Germline is not matched at one junction end, which may reflect a read error. CDR3 bases: TGTGCCAGCGGTTTAGCCTACGAGCAGTACTTC. It translates to CASGLAYEQYF. The rearrangement links TRBV12-3 or TRBV12-4 to TRBJ2-7; D call uncertain. The CDR3 length is 11 residues.

The chain employs TRBV20-1 and TRBJ2-7; 7 positions match TRBD2. Trimming removed 6 bases from V and 0 bases from J; junction bases left unmatched: 11. This CDR3 region has 15 residues. Germline V gene data show CDR1 as DFQATT and CDR2 as SNEGSKA (reference sequence). This CDR3 is CSAPLGGASSYEQYF. The DNA of the CDR3 is TGCAGTGCCCCCCTGGGAGGGGCTAGCTCCTACGAGCAGTACTTC.

This clonotype has at least ten counts. The genes are TRBV21-1 and TRBJ2-7; TRBD2 is the table's D call, not checked against the DNA. TRBV21-1 is a pseudogene. This CDR3 has 17 residues. DNA of the CDR3: TGTGCCAGCAGCAACCGCAGGGGGGCTAGCGGGAGATGCGAGCAGTACTTC. Translation: CASSNRRGASGRCEQYF.

With respect to this clonotype: This clone may be a read error of a much larger clone one base away. The chain links TRBV9 to TRBJ2-3; 11 nucleotides agree with TRBD2. The CDR3 has 15 amino acids. Germline V gives CDR1 SGDLS, CDR2 YYNGEE. CDR3 bases: TGTGCCAGCAGCACAGGACTAGCGGGCACAGAGACGCAGTATTTT. Translation gives CASSTGLAGTETQYF.

A few counts support this clonotype. J is TRBJ1-1 and V is TRBV6-2 or TRBV6-3; D is unresolved. V gave up 4 bases and J gave up 1 base, with 4 bases separating them. From germline, CDR1 is MNHEY and CDR2 SVGEGT. This CDR3 contains 12 residues. For the CDR3, the DNA is TGTGCCAGCAGTTTTAGGAACACTGAAGCTTTCTTT. Translating it yields CASSFRNTEAFF.

The table lists this clonotype with many counts. This chain uses TRBV29-1 with TRBJ2-3; 8 bases map to TRBD2. The V gene end was trimmed by 4 bases and the J gene end by 6 bases; junction bases not matched to a gene: 6. Germline V gives CDR1 SQVTM, CDR2 ANQGSEA. This CDR3 has 13 residues. In DNA, the CDR3 is TGCAGCGTTGTAATTGCGGGAGGTGATACGCAGTATTTT. Amino acid sequence: CSVVIAGGDTQYF.